The 10 T cell receptor beta chains reported below all come from one sample, sequenced in a study of shared clonotypes between healthy human individuals. Assay: immunoSEQ multiplex PCR; the TCRdb copy retains only in-frame clones and omits some. The data contain some 300,000 clones, less than 85% of them singletons. Input material: memory CD4+ T cells sorted from blood. Subset here: CD45RA-negative fraction. All receptors derive from a man aged 30 to 39 in good health.

This chain links TRBV28 with TRBJ2-7, with D perhaps being TRBD1 or TRBD2 (5 bases each). CDR1 and CDR2 (germline): MDHEN, SYDVKM. Trimming took off 6 bases at V and 3 bases at J, with 15 bases between the two ends. CDR3 length: 14 amino acids. The CDR3 loop is CASRPPGPVYEQYF. The CDR3 nucleotides are TGTGCCAGCAGACCCCCGGGACCGGTCTACGAGCAGTACTTC.

V usage is TRBV28 and J usage is TRBJ2-7, with a weak D call TRBD2 (6 bases). The V and J ends lost 5 bases and 2 bases respectively, with 16 bases between them. Germline values: CDR1 MDHEN, CDR2 SYDVKM. The length of the CDR3 is 15 residues. CDR3 in amino acids: CASSLLRGFAYEQYF. CDR3 nucleotides: TGTGCCAGCAGTCTACTCCGGGGGTTTGCCTACGAGCAGTACTTC.

The rearrangement links TRBV14 to TRBJ2-1, with D perhaps TRBD1 (7 bases). This CDR3 comprises 17 residues. Germline CDR1 is SGHDN and CDR2 is FVKESK. V was shortened by 1 base and J by 0 bases, with 13 bases between the two germline ends. In nucleotides, the CDR3 is TGTGCCAGCAGCCAAGGCTCAGGGGGGAGCTCCTACAATGAGCAGTTCTTC. Translation: CASSQGSGGSSYNEQFF.

The V and J genes are TRBV21-1 and TRBJ2-7; the D call of TRBD2 is as the table states it, not checked on the DNA. TRBV21-1 is a pseudogene locus. The CDR3 sequence is 14 residues long. The CDR3 DNA follows: TGTGCCAGCAGCAAAGCCGGGGTTGCCTACGAGCAGTACTTC. It translates to CASSKAGVAYEQYF.

This clone came up once. The V and J genes are TRBV4-2 and TRBJ2-7; the D gene is possibly TRBD1 (5 bases). Between the trimmed V and J ends, which lost 0 bases and 2 bases, there was a span of 8 bases. The CDR3 consists of 14 residues. Germline V lookup: CDR1 LGHNA, CDR2 YNFKEQ. The CDR3 nucleotides read TGTGCCAGCAGCCAAGAGACAGTTACCTACGAGCAGTACTTC. It encodes CASSQETVTYEQYF.

CDR3 residues: CASSQDGAGGVTEQYF. CDR3 DNA sequence: TGTGCCAGCAGCCAAGATGGCGCAGGGGGGGTTACCGAGCAGTACTTC. V usage is TRBV4-2 and J usage is TRBJ2-7, with D perhaps TRBD1 or TRBD2 (7 bases each). Germline V CDR1 and CDR2: LGHNA, YNFKEQ. This CDR3 region has 16 residues. V lost 0 bases and J lost 6, with 18 bases in between.

This chain links TRBV2 with TRBJ2-7; 7 positions match TRBD2. Germline loops: CDR1 SNHLY, CDR2 FYNNEI. Germline trimming cut 3 bases from V and 1 base from J; bases unmatched to any gene: 3. The CDR3 is 14 residues long. CDR3 amino acids: CASSDRGGSYEQYF. CDR3 bases: TGTGCCAGCAGTGATCGGGGAGGGTCCTACGAGCAGTACTTC.

V usage is TRBV6-1 and J usage is TRBJ2-3; D may be TRBD2 (6 bases). The CDR3 has 13 amino acids. Trimming stripped 6 bases from V and 3 bases from J, with 10 bases between. Per germline, CDR1 MNHNS and CDR2 SASEGT. CDR3 loop: CASRLARTDTQYF. CDR3 in DNA: TGTGCCAGCAGACTAGCCAGAACAGATACGCAGTATTTT.

The CDR3 loop is CAIGLDRGSLKTQYF. In DNA form, the CDR3 reads TGTGCCATCGGCCTTGACAGGGGAAGTTTAAAGACCCAGTACTTC. The gene calls are TRBV10-3 and TRBJ2-5, with 8 bases matching TRBD1. The CDR3 sequence is 15 residues long. CDR1 and CDR2 from the germline V gene are ENHRY and SYGVKD. The V and J ends lost 8 bases and 6 bases, in that order; junction bases with no gene match: 14.

The chain recombines TRBV6-5 with TRBJ1-1, with TRBD1 identical over 7 bases. CDR3 length: 15 residues. V lost 6 bases, J lost 3 bases, and 10 bases stayed unmatched. In germline, CDR1 is MNHEY, CDR2 SVGAGI. The CDR3 sequence is CASSYYRQGHTEAFF. In DNA, the CDR3 is TGTGCCAGCAGCTATTATAGACAGGGCCACACTGAAGCTTTCTTT.